This TCR beta chain was sequenced for a study of blood T cell repertoires in COVID-19. Study-level background: Specimens from acute and convalescent COVID-19 originated in the United States, Italy and Spain. The analysed material was cDNA or gDNA that came from T cells, B-cell-depleted T cells, or PBMCs.

As handled by the study authors: Reference gene primers were amplified, and this amplification served to estimate nucleated cell counts. TCRdb's copy holds only in-frame clones and misses some; the assay was immunoSEQ multiplex PCR. V and J calls and clone size are those listed in that table; D and trimming were worked out from the DNA. The table has about 380,000 clones, about four fifths seen once. V lost 3 bases, J lost 8 bases, and 6 bases stayed unmatched. CDR1 and CDR2 (germline): GTSNPN, SVGIG (reference sequence). This CDR3 is 13 amino acids long. What was sequenced was peripheral blood. This chain uses TRBV30 with TRBJ2-1; 8 bases match TRBD1. This TCR derives from a human donor with acute or convalescent COVID-19. The donor label of this sample is uncertain. The CDR3 sequence: CAWRQGARDEQFF. CDR3 nucleotides: TGTGCCTGGAGGCAGGGGGCGAGGGATGAGCAGTTCTTC.